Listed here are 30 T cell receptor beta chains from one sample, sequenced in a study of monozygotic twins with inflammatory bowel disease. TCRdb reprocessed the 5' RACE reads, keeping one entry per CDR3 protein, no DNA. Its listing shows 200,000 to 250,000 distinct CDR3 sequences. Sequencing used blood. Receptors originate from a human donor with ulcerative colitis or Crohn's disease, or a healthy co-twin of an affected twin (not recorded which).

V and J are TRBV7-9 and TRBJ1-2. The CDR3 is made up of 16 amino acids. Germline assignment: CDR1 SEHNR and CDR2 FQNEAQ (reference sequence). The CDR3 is CASSLGHGGLENGYTF.

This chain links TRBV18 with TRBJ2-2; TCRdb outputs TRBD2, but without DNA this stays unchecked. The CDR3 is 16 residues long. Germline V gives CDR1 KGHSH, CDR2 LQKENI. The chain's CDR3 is CASSPIAGANTGELFF.

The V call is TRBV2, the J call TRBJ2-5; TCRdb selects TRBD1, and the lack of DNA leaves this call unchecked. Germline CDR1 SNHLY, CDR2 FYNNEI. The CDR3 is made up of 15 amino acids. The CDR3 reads CASSGPGTLQETQYF.

CDR3: CASSFPGGSKAFF. V and J are TRBV7-8 and TRBJ1-1; the TCRdb D gene call, TRBD1, has no DNA to confirm it. The CDR3 runs 13 residues. Germline CDR1 reads SGHVS; CDR2 reads FQNEAQ.

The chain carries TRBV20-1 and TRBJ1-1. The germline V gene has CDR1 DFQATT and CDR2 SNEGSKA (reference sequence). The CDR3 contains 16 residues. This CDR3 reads CSARDPLGRDHTEAFF.

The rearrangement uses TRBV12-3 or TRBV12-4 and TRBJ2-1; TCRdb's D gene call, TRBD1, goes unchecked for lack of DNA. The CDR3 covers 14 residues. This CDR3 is CASSSTVTGTEQFF.

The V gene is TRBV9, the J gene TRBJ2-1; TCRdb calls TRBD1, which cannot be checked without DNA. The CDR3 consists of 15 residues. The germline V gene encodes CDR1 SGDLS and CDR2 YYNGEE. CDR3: CASSVAQARYNEQFF.

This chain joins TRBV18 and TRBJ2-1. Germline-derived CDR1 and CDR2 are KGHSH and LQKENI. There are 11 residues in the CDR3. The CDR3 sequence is CASSPGNEQFF.

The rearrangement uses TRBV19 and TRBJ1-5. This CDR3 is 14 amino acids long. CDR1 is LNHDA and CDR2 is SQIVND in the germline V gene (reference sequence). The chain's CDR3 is CASSSGTYGGPQHF.

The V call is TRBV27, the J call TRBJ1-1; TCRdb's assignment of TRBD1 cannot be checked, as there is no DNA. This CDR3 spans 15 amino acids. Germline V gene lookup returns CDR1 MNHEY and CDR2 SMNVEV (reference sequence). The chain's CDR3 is CASSTAQGWNTEAFF.

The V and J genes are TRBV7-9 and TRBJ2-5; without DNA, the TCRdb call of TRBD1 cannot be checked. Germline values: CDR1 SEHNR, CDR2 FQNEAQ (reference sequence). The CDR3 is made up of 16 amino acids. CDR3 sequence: CASSSTRGGYQETQYF.

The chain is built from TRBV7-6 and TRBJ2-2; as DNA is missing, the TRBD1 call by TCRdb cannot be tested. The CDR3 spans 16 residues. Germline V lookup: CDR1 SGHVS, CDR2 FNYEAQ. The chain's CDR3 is CASSPGQGASGGELFF.

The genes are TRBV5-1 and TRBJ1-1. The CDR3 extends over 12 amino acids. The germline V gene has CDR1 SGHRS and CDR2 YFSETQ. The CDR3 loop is CASSEGNTEAFF.

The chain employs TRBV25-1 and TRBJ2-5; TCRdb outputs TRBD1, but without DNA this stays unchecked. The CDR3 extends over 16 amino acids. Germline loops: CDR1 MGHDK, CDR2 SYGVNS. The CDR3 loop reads CASSERKAGGLETQYF.

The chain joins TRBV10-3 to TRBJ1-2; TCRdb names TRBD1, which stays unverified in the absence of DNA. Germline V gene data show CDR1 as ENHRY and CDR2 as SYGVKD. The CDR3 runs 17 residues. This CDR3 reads CAISERGTLTANYGYTF.

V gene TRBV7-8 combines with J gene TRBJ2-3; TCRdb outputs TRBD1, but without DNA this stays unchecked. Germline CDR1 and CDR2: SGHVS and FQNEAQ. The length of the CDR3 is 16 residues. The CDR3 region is CASSLVGGGESDTQYF.

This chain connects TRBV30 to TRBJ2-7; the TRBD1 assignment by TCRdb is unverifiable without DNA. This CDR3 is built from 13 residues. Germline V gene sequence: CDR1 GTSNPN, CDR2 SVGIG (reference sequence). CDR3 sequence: CAWNGQGSGEQYF.

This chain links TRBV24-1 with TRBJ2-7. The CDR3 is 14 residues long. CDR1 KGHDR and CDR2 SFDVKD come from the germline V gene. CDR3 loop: CATSDLYSLFEQYF.

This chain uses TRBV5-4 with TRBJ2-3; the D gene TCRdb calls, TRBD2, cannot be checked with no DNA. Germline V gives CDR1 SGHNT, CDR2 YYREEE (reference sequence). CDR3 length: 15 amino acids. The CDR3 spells CASSTSGREIDTQYF. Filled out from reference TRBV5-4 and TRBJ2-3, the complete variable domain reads ETGVTQSPTHLIKTRGQQVTLRCSSQSGHNTVSWYQQALGQGPQFIFQYYREEENGRGNFPPRFSGLQFPNYSSELNVNALELDDSALYLCASSTSGREIDTQYFGPGTRLTVL.

The CDR3 region is CASSYGPPRNGYTF. The chain uses TRBV6-5 and TRBJ1-2. The CDR3 sequence is 14 residues long. Germline V gene sequence: CDR1 MNHEY, CDR2 SVGAGI.

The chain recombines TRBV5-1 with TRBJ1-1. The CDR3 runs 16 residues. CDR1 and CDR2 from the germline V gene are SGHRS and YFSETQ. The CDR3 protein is CASSPLLSAVGNEAFF.

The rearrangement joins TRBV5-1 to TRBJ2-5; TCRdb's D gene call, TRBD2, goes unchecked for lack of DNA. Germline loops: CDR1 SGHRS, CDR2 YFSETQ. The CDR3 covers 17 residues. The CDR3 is CASSFPSAGGPLETQYF.

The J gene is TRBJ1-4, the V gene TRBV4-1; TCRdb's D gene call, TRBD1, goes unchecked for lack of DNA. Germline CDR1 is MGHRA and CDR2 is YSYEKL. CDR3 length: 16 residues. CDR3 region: CASSPGVGEINEKLFF.

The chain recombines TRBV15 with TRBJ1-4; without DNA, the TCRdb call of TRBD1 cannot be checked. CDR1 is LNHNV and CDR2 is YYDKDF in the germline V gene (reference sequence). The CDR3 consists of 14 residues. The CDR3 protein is CATSKSAGHEKLFF.

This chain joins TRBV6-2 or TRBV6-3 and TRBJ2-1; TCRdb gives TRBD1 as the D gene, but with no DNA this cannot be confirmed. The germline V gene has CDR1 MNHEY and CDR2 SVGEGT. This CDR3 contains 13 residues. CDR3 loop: CASSLQGRNEQFF.

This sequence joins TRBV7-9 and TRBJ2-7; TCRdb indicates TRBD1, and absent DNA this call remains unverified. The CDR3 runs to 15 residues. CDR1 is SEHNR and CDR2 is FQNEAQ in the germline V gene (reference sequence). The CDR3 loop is CASTPVGGGSYEQYF.

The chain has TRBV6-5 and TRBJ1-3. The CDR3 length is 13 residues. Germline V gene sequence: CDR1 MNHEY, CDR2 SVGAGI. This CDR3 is CASKERSGNTIYF.

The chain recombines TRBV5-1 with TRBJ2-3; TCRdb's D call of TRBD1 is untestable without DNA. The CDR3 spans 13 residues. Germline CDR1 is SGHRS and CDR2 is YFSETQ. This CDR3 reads CASSYRDTDTQYF. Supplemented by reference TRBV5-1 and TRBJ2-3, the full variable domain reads KAGVTQTPRYLIKTRGQQVTLSCSPISGHRSVSWYQQTPGQGLQFLFEYFSETQRNKGNFPGRFSGRQFSNSRSEMNVSTLELGDSALYLCASSYRDTDTQYFGPGTRLTVL.

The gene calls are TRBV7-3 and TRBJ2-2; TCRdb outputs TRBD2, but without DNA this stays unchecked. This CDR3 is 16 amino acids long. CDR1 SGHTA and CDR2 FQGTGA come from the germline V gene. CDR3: CASSLFGLVGTGELFF.

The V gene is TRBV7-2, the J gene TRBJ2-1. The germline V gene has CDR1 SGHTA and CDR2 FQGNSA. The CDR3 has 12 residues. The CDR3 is CASSLANNEQFF. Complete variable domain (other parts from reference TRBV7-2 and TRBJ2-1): GAGVSQSPSNKVTEKGKDVELRCDPISGHTALYWYRQSLGQGLEFLIYFQGNSAPDKSGLPSDRFSAERTGGSVSTLTIQRTQQEDSAVYLCASSLANNEQFFGPGTRLTVL.